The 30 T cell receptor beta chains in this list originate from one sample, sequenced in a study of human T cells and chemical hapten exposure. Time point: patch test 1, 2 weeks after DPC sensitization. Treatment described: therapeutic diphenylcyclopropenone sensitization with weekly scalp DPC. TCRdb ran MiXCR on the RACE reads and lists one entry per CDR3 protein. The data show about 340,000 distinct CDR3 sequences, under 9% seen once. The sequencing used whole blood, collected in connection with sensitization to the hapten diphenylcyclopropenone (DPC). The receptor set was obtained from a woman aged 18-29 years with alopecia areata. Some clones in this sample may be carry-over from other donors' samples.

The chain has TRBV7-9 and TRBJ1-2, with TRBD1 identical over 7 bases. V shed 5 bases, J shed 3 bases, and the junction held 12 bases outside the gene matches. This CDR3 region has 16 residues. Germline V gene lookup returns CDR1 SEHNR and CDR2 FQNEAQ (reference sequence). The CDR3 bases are TGTGCCAGCAGCCAGGGTACTAGTGGGACAGACTATGGCTACACCTTC. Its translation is CASSQGTSGTDYGYTF.

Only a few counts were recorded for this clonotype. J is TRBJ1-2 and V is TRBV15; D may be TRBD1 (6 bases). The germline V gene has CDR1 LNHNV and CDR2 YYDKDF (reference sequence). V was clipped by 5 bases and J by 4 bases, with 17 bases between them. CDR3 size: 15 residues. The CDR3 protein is CATSGIQGFLYGYTF. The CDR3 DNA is TGTGCCACCAGCGGGATACAGGGATTTCTCTATGGCTACACCTTC.

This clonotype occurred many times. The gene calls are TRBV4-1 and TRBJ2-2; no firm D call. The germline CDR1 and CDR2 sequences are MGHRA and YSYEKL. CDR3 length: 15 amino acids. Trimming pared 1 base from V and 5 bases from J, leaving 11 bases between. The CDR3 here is CASSQGASLTGELFF. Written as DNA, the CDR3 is TGCGCCAGCAGCCAAGGCGCTAGTTTAACCGGGGAGCTGTTTTTT.

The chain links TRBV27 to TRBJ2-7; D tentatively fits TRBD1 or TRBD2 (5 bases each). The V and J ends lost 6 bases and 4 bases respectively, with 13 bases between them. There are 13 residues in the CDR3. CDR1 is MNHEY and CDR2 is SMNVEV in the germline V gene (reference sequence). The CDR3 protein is CASSPGRRYEQYF. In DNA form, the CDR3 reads TGTGCCAGCAGCCCGGGACGCAGGTACGAGCAGTACTTC.

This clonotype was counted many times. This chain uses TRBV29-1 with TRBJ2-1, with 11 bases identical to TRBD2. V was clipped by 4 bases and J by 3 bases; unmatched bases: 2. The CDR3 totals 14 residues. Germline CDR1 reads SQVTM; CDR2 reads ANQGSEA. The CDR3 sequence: CSVVLAGVYNEQFF. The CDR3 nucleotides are TGCAGCGTTGTACTAGCGGGGGTCTACAATGAGCAGTTCTTC.

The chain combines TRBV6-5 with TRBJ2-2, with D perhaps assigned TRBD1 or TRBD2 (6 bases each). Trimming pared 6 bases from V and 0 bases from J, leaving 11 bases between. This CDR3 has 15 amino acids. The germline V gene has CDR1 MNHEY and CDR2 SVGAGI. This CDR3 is CASRRDTANTGELFF. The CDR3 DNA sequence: TGTGCCAGCAGGCGGGACACGGCGAACACCGGGGAGCTGTTTTTT.

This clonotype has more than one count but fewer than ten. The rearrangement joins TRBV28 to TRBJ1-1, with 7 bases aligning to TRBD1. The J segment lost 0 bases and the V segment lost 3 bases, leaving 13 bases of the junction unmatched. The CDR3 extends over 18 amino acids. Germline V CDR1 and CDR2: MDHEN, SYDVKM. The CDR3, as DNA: TGTGCCAGCAGTTTTGGGTCCGGAGGGGGCCCTGTGAACACTGAAGCTTTCTTT. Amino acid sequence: CASSFGSGGGPVNTEAFF.

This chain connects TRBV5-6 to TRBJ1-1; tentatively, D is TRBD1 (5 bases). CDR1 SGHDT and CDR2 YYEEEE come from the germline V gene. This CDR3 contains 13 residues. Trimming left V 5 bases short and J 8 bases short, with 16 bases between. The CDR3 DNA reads TGTGCCAGCAGTCTTCAAGCGGGGGTGGAAGCTTTCTTT. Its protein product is CASSLQAGVEAFF.

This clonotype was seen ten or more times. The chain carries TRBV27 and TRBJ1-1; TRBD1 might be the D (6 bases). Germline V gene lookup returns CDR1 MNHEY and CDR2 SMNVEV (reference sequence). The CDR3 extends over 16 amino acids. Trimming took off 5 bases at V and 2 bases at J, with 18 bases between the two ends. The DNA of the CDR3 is TGTGCCAGCAGTCTCCGCATGGGACAACCTAACACTGAAGCTTTCTTT. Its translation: CASSLRMGQPNTEAFF.

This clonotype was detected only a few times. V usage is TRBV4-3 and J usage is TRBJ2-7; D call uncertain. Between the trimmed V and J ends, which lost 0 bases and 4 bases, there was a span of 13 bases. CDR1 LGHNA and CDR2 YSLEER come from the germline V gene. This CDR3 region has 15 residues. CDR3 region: CASSQEESPRYEQYF. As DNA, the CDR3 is TGCGCCAGCAGCCAAGAAGAGTCCCCCCGGTACGAGCAGTACTTC.

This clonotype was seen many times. The CDR3 region is CASSSGLAGETQYF. Written as DNA, the CDR3 is TGTGCCAGCAGCTCGGGACTAGCGGGGGAGACCCAGTACTTC. The rearrangement uses TRBV7-3 and TRBJ2-5; 13 nucleotides agree with TRBD2. Germline CDR1 is SGHTA and CDR2 is FQGTGA. CDR3 length: 14 amino acids. V was pared by 4 bases and J by 5 bases, with 1 base of the junction left unmatched.

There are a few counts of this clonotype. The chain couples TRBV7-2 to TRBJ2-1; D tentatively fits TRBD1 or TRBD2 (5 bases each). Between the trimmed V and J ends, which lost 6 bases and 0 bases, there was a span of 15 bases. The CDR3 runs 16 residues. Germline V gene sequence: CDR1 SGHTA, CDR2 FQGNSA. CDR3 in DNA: TGTGCCAGCAGTTCTAGAGGGGTAACCTCCTACAATGAGCAGTTCTTC. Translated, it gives CASSSRGVTSYNEQFF.

The CDR3 region has the DNA TGCGCCAGAGGAGTTATCGGGACAGTTATCTACGAGCAGTACTTC. Encoded protein: CARGVIGTVIYEQYF. The chain combines TRBV5-1 with TRBJ2-7; 7 nucleotides match TRBD1. The V and J ends lost 8 bases and 3 bases, in that order; junction bases with no gene match: 14. Germline V gives CDR1 SGHRS, CDR2 YFSETQ. The CDR3 is made up of 15 amino acids.

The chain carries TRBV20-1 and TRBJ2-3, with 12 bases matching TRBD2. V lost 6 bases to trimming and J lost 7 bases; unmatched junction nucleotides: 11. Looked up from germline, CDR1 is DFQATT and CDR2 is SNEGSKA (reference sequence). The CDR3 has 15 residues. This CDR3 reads CSAPVLAGGSYTQYF. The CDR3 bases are TGCAGTGCCCCCGTCCTAGCGGGGGGGTCATATACGCAGTATTTT.

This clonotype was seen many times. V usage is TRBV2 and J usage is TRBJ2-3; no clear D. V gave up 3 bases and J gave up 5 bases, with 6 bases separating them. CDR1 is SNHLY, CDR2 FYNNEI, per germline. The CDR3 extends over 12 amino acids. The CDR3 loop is CASSDTGDTQYF. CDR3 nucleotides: TGTGCCAGCAGTGACACTGGAGATACGCAGTATTTT.

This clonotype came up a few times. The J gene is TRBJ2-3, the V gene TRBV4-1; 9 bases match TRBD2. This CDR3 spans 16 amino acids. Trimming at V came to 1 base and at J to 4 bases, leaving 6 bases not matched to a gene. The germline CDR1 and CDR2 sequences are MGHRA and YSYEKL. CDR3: CASSQVGGGASDTQYF. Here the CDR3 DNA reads TGCGCCAGCAGCCAAGTGGGCGGGGGGGCCTCAGATACGCAGTATTTT.

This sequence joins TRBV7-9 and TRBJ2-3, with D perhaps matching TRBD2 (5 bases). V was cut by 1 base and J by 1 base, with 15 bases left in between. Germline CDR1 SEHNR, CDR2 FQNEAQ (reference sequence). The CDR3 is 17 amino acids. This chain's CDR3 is CASSLGPGLDGTDTQYF. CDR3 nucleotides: TGTGCCAGCAGCTTAGGCCCCGGACTCGACGGCACAGATACGCAGTATTTT.

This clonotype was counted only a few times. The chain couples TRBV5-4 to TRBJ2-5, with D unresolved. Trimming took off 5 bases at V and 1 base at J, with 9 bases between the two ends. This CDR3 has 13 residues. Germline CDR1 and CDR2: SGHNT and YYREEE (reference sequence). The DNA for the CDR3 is TGTGCCAGCAGATTAGTTGGCCAAGAGACCCAGTACTTC. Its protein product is CASRLVGQETQYF.

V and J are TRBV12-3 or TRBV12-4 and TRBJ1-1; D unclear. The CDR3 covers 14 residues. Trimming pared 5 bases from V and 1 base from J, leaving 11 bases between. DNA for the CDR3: TGTGCCAGCAGTCCAACGACTAAGAACACTGAAGCTTTCTTT. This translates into CASSPTTKNTEAFF.

The CDR3 DNA sequence: TGTGCCAGCAGTTATACCGTGCAGTATGGCTACACCTTC. Its translation is CASSYTVQYGYTF. The chain couples TRBV6-5 to TRBJ1-2; the D is unclear. This CDR3 is 13 amino acids long. CDR1 and CDR2 from the germline V gene are MNHEY and SVGAGI. Trimming took 3 bases from V and 5 from J, leaving 10 bases between them.

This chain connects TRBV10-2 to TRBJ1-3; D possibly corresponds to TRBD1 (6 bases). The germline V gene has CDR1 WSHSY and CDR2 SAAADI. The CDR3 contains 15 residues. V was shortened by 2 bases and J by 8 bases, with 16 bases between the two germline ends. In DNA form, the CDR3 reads TGCGCCAGCAGTGAGACCCCTCCAGGGGTTGACACCATATATTTT. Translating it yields CASSETPPGVDTIYF.

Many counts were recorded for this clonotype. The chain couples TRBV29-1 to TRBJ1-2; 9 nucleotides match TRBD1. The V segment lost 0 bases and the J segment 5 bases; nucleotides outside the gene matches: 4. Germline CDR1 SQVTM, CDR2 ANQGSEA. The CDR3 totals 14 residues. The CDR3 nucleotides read TGCAGCGTTGAAGATGGACAGGGGACTTATGGCTACACCTTC. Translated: CSVEDGQGTYGYTF.

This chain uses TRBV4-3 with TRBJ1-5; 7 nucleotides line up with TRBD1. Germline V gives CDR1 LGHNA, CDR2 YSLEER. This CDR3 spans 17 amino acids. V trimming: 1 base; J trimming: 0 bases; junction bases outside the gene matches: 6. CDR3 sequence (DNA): TGCGCCAGCAGCCAAGTACGGGACAGCTATAGCAATCAGCCCCAGCATTTT. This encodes CASSQVRDSYSNQPQHF.

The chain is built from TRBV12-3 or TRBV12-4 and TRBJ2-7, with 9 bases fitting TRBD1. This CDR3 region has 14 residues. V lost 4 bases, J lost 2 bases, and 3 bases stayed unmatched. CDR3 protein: CASSWTGATYEQYF. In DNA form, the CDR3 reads TGTGCCAGCAGTTGGACAGGGGCAACCTACGAGCAGTACTTC.

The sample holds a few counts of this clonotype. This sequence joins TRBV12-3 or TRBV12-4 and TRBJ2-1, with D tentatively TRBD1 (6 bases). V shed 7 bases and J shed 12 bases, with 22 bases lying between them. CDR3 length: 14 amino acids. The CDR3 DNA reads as TGTGCCAGCACCCGAGGGGTACAGGGCCGAGGGCAGTTCTTC. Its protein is CASTRGVQGRGQFF.

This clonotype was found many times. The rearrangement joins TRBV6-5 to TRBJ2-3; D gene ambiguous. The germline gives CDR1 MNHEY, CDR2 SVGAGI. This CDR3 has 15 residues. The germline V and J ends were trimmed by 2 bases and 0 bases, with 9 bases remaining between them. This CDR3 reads CASSYVSRSTDTQYF. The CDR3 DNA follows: TGTGCCAGCAGTTACGTTAGCCGAAGCACAGATACGCAGTATTTT.

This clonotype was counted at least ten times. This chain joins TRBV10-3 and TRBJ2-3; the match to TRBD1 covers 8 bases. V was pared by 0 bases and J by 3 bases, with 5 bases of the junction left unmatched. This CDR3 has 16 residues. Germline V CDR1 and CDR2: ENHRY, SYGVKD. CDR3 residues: CAISESQGAGTDTQYF. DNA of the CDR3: TGTGCCATCAGTGAGTCGCAGGGGGCTGGGACAGATACGCAGTATTTT.

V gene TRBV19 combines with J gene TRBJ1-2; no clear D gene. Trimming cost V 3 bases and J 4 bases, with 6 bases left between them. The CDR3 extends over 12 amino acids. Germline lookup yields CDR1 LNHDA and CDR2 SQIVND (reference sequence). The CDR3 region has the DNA TGTGCCAGTAGTATGAGTCTCTATGGCTACACCTTC. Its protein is CASSMSLYGYTF.

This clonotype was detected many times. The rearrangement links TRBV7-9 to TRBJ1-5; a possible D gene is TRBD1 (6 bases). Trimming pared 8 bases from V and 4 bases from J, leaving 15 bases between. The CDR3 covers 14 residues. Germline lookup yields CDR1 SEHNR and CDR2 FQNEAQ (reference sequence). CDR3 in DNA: TGTGCCAGCGCCTCTACAGGGAAGAATCAGCCCCAGCATTTT. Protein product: CASASTGKNQPQHF.

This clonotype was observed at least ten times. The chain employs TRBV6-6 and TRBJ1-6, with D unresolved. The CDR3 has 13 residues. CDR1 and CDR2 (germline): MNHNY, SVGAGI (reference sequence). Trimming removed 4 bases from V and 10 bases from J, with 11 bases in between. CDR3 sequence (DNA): TGTGCCAGCAGTTTCGGGTCCGAATCACCCCTCCACTTT. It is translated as CASSFGSESPLHF.